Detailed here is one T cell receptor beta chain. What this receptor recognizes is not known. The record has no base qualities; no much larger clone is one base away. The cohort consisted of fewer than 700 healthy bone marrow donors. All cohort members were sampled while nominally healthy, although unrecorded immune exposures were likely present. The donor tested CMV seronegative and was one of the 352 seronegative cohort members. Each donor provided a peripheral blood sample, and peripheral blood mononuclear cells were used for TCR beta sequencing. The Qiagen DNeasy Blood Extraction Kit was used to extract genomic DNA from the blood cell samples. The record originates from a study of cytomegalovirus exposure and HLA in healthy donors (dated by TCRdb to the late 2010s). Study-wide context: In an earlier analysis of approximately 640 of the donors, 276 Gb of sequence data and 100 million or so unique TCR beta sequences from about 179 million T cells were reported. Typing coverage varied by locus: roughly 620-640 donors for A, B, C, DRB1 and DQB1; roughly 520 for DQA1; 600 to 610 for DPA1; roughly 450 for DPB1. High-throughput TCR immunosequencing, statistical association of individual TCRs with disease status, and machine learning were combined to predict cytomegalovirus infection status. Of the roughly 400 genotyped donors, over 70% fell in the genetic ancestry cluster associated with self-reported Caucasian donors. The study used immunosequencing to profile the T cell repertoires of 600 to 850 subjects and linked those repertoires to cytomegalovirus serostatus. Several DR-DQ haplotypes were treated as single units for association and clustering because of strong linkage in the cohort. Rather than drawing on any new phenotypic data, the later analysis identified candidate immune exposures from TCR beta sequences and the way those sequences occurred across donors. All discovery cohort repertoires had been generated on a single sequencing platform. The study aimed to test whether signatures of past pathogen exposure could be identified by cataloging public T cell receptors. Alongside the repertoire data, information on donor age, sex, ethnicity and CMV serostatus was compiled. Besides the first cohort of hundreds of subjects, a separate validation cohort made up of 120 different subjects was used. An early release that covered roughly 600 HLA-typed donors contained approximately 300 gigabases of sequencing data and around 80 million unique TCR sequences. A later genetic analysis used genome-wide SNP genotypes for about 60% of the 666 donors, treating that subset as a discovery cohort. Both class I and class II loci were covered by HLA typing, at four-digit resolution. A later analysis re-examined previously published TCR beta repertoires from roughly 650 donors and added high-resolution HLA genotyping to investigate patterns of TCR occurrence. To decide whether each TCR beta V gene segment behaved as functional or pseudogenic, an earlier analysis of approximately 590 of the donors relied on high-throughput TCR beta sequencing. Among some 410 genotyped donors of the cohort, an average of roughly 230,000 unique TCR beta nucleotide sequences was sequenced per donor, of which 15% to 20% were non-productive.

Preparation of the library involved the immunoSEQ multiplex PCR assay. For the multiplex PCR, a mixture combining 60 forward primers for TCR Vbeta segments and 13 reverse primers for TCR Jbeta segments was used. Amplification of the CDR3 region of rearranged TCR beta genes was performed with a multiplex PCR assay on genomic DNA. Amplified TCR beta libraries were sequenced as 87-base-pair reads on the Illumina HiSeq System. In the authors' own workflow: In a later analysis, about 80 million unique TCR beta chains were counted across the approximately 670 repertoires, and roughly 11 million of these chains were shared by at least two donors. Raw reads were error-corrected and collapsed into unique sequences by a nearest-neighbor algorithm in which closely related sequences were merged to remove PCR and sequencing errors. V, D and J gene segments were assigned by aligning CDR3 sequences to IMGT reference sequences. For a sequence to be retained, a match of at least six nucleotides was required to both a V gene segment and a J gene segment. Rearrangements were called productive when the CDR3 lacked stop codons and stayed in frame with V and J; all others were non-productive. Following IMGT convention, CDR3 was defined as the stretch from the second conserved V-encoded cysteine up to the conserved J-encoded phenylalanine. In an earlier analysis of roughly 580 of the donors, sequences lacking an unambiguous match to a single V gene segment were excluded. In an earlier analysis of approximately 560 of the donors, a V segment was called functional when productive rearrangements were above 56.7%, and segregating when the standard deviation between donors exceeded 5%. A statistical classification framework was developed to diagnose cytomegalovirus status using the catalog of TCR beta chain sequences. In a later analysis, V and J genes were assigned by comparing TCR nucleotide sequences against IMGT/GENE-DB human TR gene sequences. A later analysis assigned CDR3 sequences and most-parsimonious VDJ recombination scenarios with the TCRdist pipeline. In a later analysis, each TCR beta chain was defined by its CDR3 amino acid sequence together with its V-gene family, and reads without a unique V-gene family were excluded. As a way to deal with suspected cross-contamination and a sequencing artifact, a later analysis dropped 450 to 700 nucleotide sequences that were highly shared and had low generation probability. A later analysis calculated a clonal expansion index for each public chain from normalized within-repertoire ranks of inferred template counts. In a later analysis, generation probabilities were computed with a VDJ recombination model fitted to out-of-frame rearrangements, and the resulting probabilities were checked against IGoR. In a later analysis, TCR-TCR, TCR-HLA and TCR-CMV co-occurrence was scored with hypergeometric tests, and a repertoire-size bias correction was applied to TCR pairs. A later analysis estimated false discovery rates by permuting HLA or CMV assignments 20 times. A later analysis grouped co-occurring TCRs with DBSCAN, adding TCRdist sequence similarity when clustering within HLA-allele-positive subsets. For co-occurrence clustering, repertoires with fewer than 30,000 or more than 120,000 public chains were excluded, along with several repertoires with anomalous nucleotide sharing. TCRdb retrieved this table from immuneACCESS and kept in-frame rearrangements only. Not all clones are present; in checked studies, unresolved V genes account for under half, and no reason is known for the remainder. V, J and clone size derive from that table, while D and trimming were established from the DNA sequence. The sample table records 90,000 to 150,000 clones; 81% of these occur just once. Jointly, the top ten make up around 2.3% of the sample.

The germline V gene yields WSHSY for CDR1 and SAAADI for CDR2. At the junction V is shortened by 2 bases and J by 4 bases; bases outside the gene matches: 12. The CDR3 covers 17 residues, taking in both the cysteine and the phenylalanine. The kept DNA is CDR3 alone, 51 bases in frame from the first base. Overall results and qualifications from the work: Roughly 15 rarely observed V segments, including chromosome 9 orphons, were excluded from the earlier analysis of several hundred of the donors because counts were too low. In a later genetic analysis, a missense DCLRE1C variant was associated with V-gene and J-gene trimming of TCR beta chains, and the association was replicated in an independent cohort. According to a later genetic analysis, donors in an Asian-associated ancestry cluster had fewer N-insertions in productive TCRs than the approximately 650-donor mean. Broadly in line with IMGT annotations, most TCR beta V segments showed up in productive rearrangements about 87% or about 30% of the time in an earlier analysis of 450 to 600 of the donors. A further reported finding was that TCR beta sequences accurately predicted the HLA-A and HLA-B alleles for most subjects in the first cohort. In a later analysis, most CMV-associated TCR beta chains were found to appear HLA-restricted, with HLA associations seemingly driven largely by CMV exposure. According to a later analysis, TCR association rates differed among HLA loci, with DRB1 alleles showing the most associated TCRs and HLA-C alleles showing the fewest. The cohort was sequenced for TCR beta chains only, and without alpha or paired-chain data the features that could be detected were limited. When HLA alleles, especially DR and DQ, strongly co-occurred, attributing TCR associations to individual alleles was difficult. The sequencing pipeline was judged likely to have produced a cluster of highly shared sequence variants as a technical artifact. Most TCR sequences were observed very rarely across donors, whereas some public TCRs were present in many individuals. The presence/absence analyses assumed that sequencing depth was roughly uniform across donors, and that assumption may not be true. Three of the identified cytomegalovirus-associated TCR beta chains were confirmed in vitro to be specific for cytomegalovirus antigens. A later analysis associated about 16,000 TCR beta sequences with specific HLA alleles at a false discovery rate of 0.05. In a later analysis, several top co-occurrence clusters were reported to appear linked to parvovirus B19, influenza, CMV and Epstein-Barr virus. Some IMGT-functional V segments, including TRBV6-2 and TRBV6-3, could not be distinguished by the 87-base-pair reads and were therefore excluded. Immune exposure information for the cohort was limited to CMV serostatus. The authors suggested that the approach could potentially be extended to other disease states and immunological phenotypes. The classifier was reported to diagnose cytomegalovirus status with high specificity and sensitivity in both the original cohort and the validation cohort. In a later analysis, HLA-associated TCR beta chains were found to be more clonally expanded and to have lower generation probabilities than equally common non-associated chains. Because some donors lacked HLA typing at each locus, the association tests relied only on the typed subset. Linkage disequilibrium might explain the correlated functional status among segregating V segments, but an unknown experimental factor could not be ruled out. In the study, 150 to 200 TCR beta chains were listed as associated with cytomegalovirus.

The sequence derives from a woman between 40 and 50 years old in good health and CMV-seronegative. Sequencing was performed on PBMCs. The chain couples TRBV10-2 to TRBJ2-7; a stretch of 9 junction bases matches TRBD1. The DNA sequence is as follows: TGCGCCAGCAGTGAGAATAGGGTGACAGGGGGGGGATACGAGCAGTACTTC. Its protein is CASSENRVTGGGYEQYF.